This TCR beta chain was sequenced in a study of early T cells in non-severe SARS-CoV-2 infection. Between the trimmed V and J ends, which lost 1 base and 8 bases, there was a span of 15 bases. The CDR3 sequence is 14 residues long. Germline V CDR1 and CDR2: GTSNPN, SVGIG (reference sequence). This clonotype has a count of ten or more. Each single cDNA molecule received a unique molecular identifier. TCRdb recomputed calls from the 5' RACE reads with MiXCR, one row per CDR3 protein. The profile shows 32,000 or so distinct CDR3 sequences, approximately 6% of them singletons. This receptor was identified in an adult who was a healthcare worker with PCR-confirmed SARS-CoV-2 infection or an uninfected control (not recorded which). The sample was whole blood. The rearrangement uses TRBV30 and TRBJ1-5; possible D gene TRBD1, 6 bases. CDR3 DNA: TGTGCCTGGAGTGAATCGGGGGGCTGGGAGCCCCAGCATTTT. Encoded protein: CAWSESGGWEPQHF.